This is a list of T cell receptor beta chains from one sample in a study of naive and memory T cell subsets. TCRdb ran MiXCR on the UMI-ligation and nested PCR reads and lists one entry per CDR3 protein. The table has roughly 130,000 distinct CDR3 sequences, roughly 32% seen once; the top ten hold approximately 0.87%. Sample: central memory CD4+ T cells from blood. Every receptor here comes from a human donor in good health. Both conserved end residues are part of each CDR3. The D gene is left open where the match is weak. Some rows mark clone size as missing; the rest say once, few, many or name a class of expanded clone.

d_call: TRBD1
j_call: TRBJ1-5
v_call: TRBV28
clone_size: .
cdr3_aa: CASSSPGGRNQPQHF
cdr3_nt: TGTGCCAGCAGTTCACCAGGGGGCCGCAATCAGCCCCAGCATTTT

d_call: .
j_call: TRBJ2-1
v_call: TRBV19
clone_size: .
cdr3_aa: CASSIGSDPRSNEQFF
cdr3_nt: TGTGCCAGTAGTATCGGGTCGGACCCCCGGTCCAATGAGCAGTTCTTC

d_call: TRBD2
j_call: TRBJ2-1
v_call: TRBV13
clone_size: .
cdr3_aa: CASSRYTRTSGRAGYNEQFF
cdr3_nt: TGTGCCAGCAGTCGTTATACCAGGACTAGCGGGAGGGCCGGCTACAATGAGCAGTTCTTC

d_call: TRBD2
j_call: TRBJ2-3
v_call: TRBV7-9
clone_size: many
cdr3_aa: CASSLGLAGVKTDTQYF
cdr3_nt: TGTGCCAGCAGCTTAGGACTAGCGGGAGTCAAAACAGATACGCAGTATTTT

d_call: .
j_call: TRBJ2-7
v_call: TRBV25-1
clone_size: .
cdr3_aa: CASSDGLYEQYF
cdr3_nt: TGTGCCAGCAGTGATGGCCTGTACGAGCAGTACTTC

d_call: TRBD2
j_call: TRBJ2-1
v_call: TRBV4-1
clone_size: few
cdr3_aa: CASSHHSTSGRLRNEQFF
cdr3_nt: TGCGCCAGCAGCCACCATTCGACTAGCGGGAGATTGCGGAATGAGCAGTTCTTC

d_call: .
j_call: TRBJ2-3
v_call: TRBV6-5
clone_size: few
cdr3_aa: CASSPGGPRDTQYF
cdr3_nt: TGTGCCAGCAGTCCCGGGGGTCCTAGGGATACGCAGTATTTT

d_call: .
j_call: TRBJ2-7
v_call: TRBV28
clone_size: few
cdr3_aa: CASSLKSYEQYF
cdr3_nt: TGTGCCAGCAGTTTGAAGTCCTACGAGCAGTACTTC

d_call: .
j_call: TRBJ2-2
v_call: TRBV9
clone_size: .
cdr3_aa: CASSVVWIHTGELFF
cdr3_nt: TGTGCCAGCAGCGTAGTTTGGATTCACACCGGGGAGCTGTTTTTT

d_call: TRBD1
j_call: TRBJ2-5
v_call: TRBV6-5
clone_size: .
cdr3_aa: CASSYSSLGTGGLETQYF
cdr3_nt: TGTGCCAGCAGTTACTCGAGCCTAGGAACAGGGGGGTTGGAGACCCAGTACTTC

d_call: .
j_call: TRBJ2-7
v_call: TRBV6-5
clone_size: few
cdr3_aa: CASRWSPSESYEQYF
cdr3_nt: TGTGCCAGCAGGTGGTCCCCTAGCGAATCCTACGAGCAGTACTTC

d_call: TRBD2
j_call: TRBJ2-1
v_call: TRBV29-1
clone_size: few
cdr3_aa: CSVVRVGGGGGSNEQFF
cdr3_nt: TGCAGCGTTGTACGCGTGGGCGGCGGGGGAGGATCCAATGAGCAGTTCTTC

d_call: .
j_call: TRBJ1-6
v_call: TRBV20-1
clone_size: medium-sized
cdr3_aa: CSARDSGMGLVSPLHF
cdr3_nt: TGCAGTGCTAGAGATTCAGGGATGGGGCTGGTTTCACCCCTCCACTTT

d_call: TRBD1
j_call: TRBJ1-4
v_call: TRBV28
clone_size: .
cdr3_aa: CASSKRTGTNEKLFF
cdr3_nt: TGTGCCAGCAGTAAGAGGACAGGGACTAATGAAAAACTGTTTTTT